A selection of T cell receptor beta chains follows, all from one sample in a study of cytomegalovirus exposure and HLA in healthy donors. Generated by immunoSEQ multiplex PCR, the TCRdb table keeps only in-frame clones and is missing some. The sample yields more than 150,000 clones, approximately 84% seen once. Sample: PBMCs. The source of these receptors is a woman aged 25 to 39 in good health and CMV-seropositive. Both conserved end residues are part of each CDR3. The size of a clone is reported for some rows only, either as once, few or many, or as a class for expanded clones.

v_gene,abundance,CDR3aa
TRBV7-9,.,CASSSGTGKLGIQYF
TRBV7-2,.,CASRLTGAKNIQYF
TRBV28,.,CASIVSGAPGSEQYF
TRBV9,.,CASSVGGEQYF
TRBV2,.,CASSRDRTSGPQHF
TRBV19,.,CASSIPVEGTEAFF
TRBV10-1,.,CASSDRRGPGDTEAFF
TRBV6-6,.,CASSYSGTENSPLHF
TRBV9,.,CASSVSGSGTGAKNIQYF
TRBV10-1,.,CASSESRKGSAEAFF
TRBV28,few,CASSRPTPGNEQFF
TRBV7-9,.,CSSSHGRGNMVGFSGYTF
TRBV1,.,CTSSRDRVHEQYF
TRBV18,once,CASSPSGQDTQYF
TRBV10-1,.,CASSESRDSTNEKLFF
TRBV10-2,.,CASSYPNTEAFF
TRBV9,.,CASSVVGVHGYTF
TRBV29-1,.,CSLFTGDAYYNEQFF
TRBV6-6,.,CASAPGGPSYNEQFF
TRBV19,few,CASSIGPFEKLFF
TRBV7-2,.,CASSLVGQGGTEAFF
TRBV5-6,few,CASSLGDGTEKLFF
TRBV10-1,once,CASSGGQGAEDTQYF
TRBV19,.,CASSIWENSKNIQYF
TRBV28,.,CASSLSLLLGTHSSKDQPQHF
TRBV5-1,.,CASSLSSARSGREKSEGKLFF
TRBV5-1,.,CASSFQARGYGYTF
TRBV5-1,once,CASSLVLAGEATQYF
TRBV7-5,.,CARSLGTSDDEQFF
TRBV5-6,.,CASRPGTVGTEAFF
TRBV11-2,.,CASSPGGSNQPQHF
TRBV27,.,CASSIDTFSYGQYF
TRBV5-8,once,CASGPVGTEAFF
TRBV18,.,CASSPSGTGLIMNTEAFF
TRBV9,.,CASRTGEGGYTF
TRBV5-1,.,CASSQAGGGYEQYF
TRBV5-1,.,CASSLGTGKAGSSPLHF
TRBV2,.,CANQQGRSETQYF
TRBV28,.,CASGGYSYEQYF
TRBV10-2,.,CASSESRPGLGNTEAFF
TRBV7-9,.,CASSSRVAAGELFF
TRBV6-5,.,CASSINRVTEAFF
TRBV19,once,CASSIDRVDAGELFF
TRBV5-1,.,CASSLGDTGELFF
TRBV27,.,CASSLLSGANVLTF
TRBV5-1,.,CASSLAGRGDAEQYF